This T cell receptor (beta chain) is drawn from a study of blood T cell repertoires in COVID-19. Overall study: Spain, Italy and the United States supplied samples that represented acute and convalescent COVID-19. The cDNA or gDNA used as material had been derived from T cells, B-cell-depleted T cells, or PBMCs.

V lost 3 bases to trimming and J lost 1 base; unmatched junction nucleotides: 8. This CDR3 spans 19 amino acids. Germline values: CDR1 SGHVS, CDR2 FQNEAQ. Original data processing: Estimation of nucleated cell counts was performed using reference gene primer amplification. The table came from immunoSEQ multiplex PCR; TCRdb's copy has only in-frame clones and leaves some out. V, J and clone size are taken as reported in that table, and D and trimming were inferred from the DNA itself. The sample holds approximately 96,000 clones, around nine tenths seen once. The material sequenced was peripheral blood. V and J are TRBV7-8 and TRBJ2-1, with 14 bases matching TRBD2. This TCR came from a man in his sixties with acute or convalescent COVID-19. The CDR3 is CASSFSRTSGRFSYNEQFF. As DNA, the CDR3 is TGTGCCAGCAGCTTCTCAAGGACTAGCGGGAGGTTTTCCTACAATGAGCAGTTCTTC. The variable domain in full, completed from reference TRBV7-8 and TRBJ2-1, reads GAGVSQSPRYKVAKRGQDVALRCDPISGHVSLFWYQQALGQGPEFLTYFQNEAQLDKSGLPSDRFFAERPEGSVSTLKIQRTQQEDSAVYLCASSFSRTSGRFSYNEQFFGPGTRLTVL.